The 5 T cell receptor beta chains below were found in one sample sequenced in a study of T cell changes during pregnancy in multiple sclerosis. The protocol was immunoSEQ multiplex PCR, while the TCRdb copy is restricted to in-frame clones and leaves out a portion. The sample lists around 88,000 clones, more than 85% occurring once. The input for sequencing was peripheral blood, taken in the first trimester of pregnancy. Every receptor here comes from a female donor with multiple sclerosis, enrolled in a pregnancy study.

This rearrangement joins TRBV5-4 to TRBJ1-1, with D possibly being TRBD1 (6 bases). Between the trimmed V and J ends, which lost 5 bases and 1 base, there was a span of 15 bases. Germline CDR1 is SGHNT and CDR2 is YYREEE (reference sequence). This CDR3 has 15 residues. CDR3: CASSLPGQRNTEAFF. The CDR3 coding sequence is TGTGCCAGCAGTTTACCGGGACAAAGGAACACTGAAGCTTTCTTT.

Here the CDR3 reads CASSSTHTTNEKLFF. The CDR3 DNA follows: TGTGCCAGCAGTTCGACTCACACAACTAATGAAAAACTGTTTTTT. The rearrangement links TRBV28 to TRBJ1-4, with D unclear. This CDR3 has 15 amino acids. The V gene lost 4 bases and the J gene lost 0 bases, with 9 bases spanning the gap. Germline V gene lookup returns CDR1 MDHEN and CDR2 SYDVKM.

The genes are TRBV11-2 and TRBJ1-2, with D tentatively TRBD1 (5 bases). Trimming stripped 7 bases from V and 0 bases from J, with 21 bases between. The CDR3 is 17 residues long. Per the germline V gene, CDR1 is SGHAT and CDR2 is FQNNGV. CDR3 sequence reads: CASTLGGVLTPNYGYTF. The CDR3, as DNA: TGTGCCAGCACCCTAGGAGGGGTACTGACCCCTAACTATGGCTACACCTTC.

The chain carries TRBV15 and TRBJ2-5; D possibly corresponds to TRBD1 (6 bases). The CDR3 has 17 residues. Trimming pared 3 bases from V and 4 bases from J, leaving 21 bases between. Germline loops: CDR1 LNHNV, CDR2 YYDKDF (reference sequence). CDR3 region: CATSRPRTSQGSETQYF. The CDR3, as DNA: TGTGCCACCAGCAGGCCACGGACGTCCCAGGGGTCAGAGACCCAGTACTTC. Full variable domain (remainder filled in from reference TRBV15 and TRBJ2-5): DAMVIQNPRYQVTQFGKPVTLSCSQTLNHNVMYWYQQKSSQAPKLLFHYYDKDFNNEADTPDNFQSRRPNTSFCFLDIRSPGLGDTAMYLCATSRPRTSQGSETQYFGPGTRLLVL.

The rearrangement joins TRBV25-1 to TRBJ2-1; 8 bases align to TRBD2. CDR1 is MGHDK and CDR2 is SYGVNS in the germline V gene. The CDR3 is 16 residues long. Trimming removed 0 bases from V and 4 bases from J; junction bases left unmatched: 5. The CDR3 DNA sequence: TGTGCCAGCAGTGAATATTTCGGGGGGGGTTACAATGAGCAGTTCTTC. This translates into CASSEYFGGGYNEQFF. The whole variable domain, filled in from reference TRBV25-1 and TRBJ2-1, reads EADIYQTPRYLVIGTGKKITLECSQTMGHDKMYWYQQDPGMELHLIHYSYGVNSTEKGDLSSESTVSRIRTEHFPLTLESARPSHTSQYLCASSEYFGGGYNEQFFGPGTRLTVL.